This record concerns one TCR beta chain sequence. The target antigen is unknown. The source of the sample is a study of shared clonotypes between healthy human individuals. Study results and caveats: Generally, estimated richness proved larger in naive subsets than it did in memory subsets. An effect of sequencing depth on clonotype sharing among donors was expected.

After removal of 11 bases from V and 3 bases from J, the junction contained 13 bases not matched to a gene. Germline lookup yields CDR1 MNHEY and CDR2 SMNVEV (reference sequence). This CDR3 comprises 16 residues. Each subset's genomic DNA was shared equally among a number of immunoSEQ plates. Produced via immunoSEQ multiplex PCR; TCRdb's table is partial and in-frame only. The repertoire includes more than 2,000,000 clones, approximately 94% of them detected once, and around 0.14% sits in the top ten. The specimen was naive CD4+ T cells sorted from blood. Subset: CD45RA+ positively selected. The TCR originated in a man between 18 and 29 years old in good health. The chain uses TRBV27 and TRBJ1-4, with 9 bases lining up with TRBD1. CDR3 region: CAFRDREGIANEKLFF. CDR3 sequence (DNA): TGTGCCTTCCGGGACAGGGAAGGGATAGCTAATGAAAAACTGTTTTTT.